These T cell receptor beta chains were read from a single sample in a study of blood T cell repertoires in COVID-19. TCRdb's table, derived via immunoSEQ multiplex PCR, lists solely in-frame clones and lacks some. The repertoire consists of roughly 80,000 clones, with under 85% occurring once and the leading ten covering around 9.7%. Sequenced: peripheral blood. The receptors originated from a human donor in a cohort sampled during active COVID-19. The CDR3 runs from the conserved cysteine through the conserved F or W. Fields, in order: J gene, V gene, clone size, D gene, CDR3 protein, CDR3 DNA. A D gene is named only where the DNA matches it firmly. Size is omitted from some rows. Given values are once, few, many or a class for expanded clones.

TRBJ1-4 TRBV7-6 NA TRBD1 CASSLETGDNEKLFF TGTGCCAGCAGCTTAGAGACAGGGGATAATGAAAAACTGTTTTTT
TRBJ2-7 TRBV12-3/TRBV12-4 NA TRBD1 CASRYQRGLEQYF TGTGCCAGCAGATACCAAAGGGGGCTCGAGCAGTACTTC
TRBJ2-7 TRBV6-5 once TRBD1 CASIPRDSYEQYF TGTGCCAGCATCCCCCGGGACAGCTACGAGCAGTACTTC
TRBJ2-7 TRBV2 NA NA CASSETRYEQYF TGTGCCAGCAGTGAAACCCGGTACGAGCAGTACTTC
TRBJ1-2 TRBV30 NA TRBD1 CAWSPYRGQGYTF TGTGCCTGGAGTCCATACAGGGGGCAGGGCTACACCTTC
TRBJ2-7 TRBV28 NA TRBD1 CASRGTGVTYEQYF TGTGCCAGCAGGGGGACAGGCGTTACCTACGAGCAGTACTTC
TRBJ2-5 TRBV11-3 NA TRBD2 CASSAYQREVETQYF TGTGCCAGCAGCGCCTACCAGCGGGAGGTAGAGACCCAGTACTTC
TRBJ2-2 TRBV11-2 NA NA CASSSRSGGELFF TGTGCCAGCAGCTCCCGCTCAGGAGGGGAGCTGTTTTTT
TRBJ1-1 TRBV2 few NA CATLPREGYTEAFF TGTGCCACCCTCCCCAGGGAGGGGTACACTGAAGCTTTCTTT
TRBJ1-5 TRBV6-5 NA NA CASSYSGGPNQPQHF TGTGCCAGCAGTTACTCAGGCGGGCCTAATCAGCCCCAGCATTTT
TRBJ2-7 TRBV28 NA NA CASIETRGMAAHYEQYF TGTGCCAGCATTGAAACGAGAGGGATGGCGGCTCACTACGAGCAGTACTTC
TRBJ2-3 TRBV5-4 NA TRBD1 CASSRGQGRTDTQYF TGTGCCAGCAGCAGGGGACAGGGCCGCACAGATACGCAGTATTTT
TRBJ1-6 TRBV5-1 once NA CASSLTDNSPLHF TGCGCCAGCAGCTTGACGGATAATTCACCCCTCCACTTT
TRBJ2-7 TRBV27 once NA CASSPIMGLGQSEQYF TGTGCCAGCAGTCCGATAATGGGGCTAGGGCAATCCGAGCAGTACTTC
TRBJ1-1 TRBV5-1 NA TRBD1 CASSLAGQGTNTEAFF TGCGCCAGCAGCTTGGCGGGACAGGGGACGAACACTGAAGCTTTCTTT
TRBJ1-4 TRBV11-2 NA TRBD1 CASSKHRGATNEKLFF TGTGCCAGCAGCAAACACAGGGGTGCAACTAATGAAAAACTGTTTTTT
TRBJ2-1 TRBV6-4 NA NA CASSVDTYNEQFF TGTGCCAGCAGCGTGGACACTTACAATGAGCAGTTCTTC
TRBJ2-7 TRBV7-9 once TRBD2 CASSWSGGSSYEQYF TGTGCCAGCAGCTGGAGCGGGGGGAGCTCCTACGAGCAGTACTTC
TRBJ2-1 TRBV6-1 NA NA CASSEAGAPYNEQFF TGTGCCAGCAGTGAAGCGGGAGCCCCCTACAATGAGCAGTTCTTC
TRBJ2-7 TRBV19 NA NA CASSLAVTYEQYF TGTGCCAGTAGTTTGGCGGTAACCTACGAGCAGTACTTC
TRBJ2-1 TRBV5-6 NA TRBD2 CASSSPTSGSFNEQFF TGTGCCAGCAGCTCCCCTACTAGCGGGAGTTTCAATGAGCAGTTCTTC
TRBJ1-6 TRBV1 NA NA CTSSQARTEYNSPLHF TGCACCAGCAGCCAAGCCCGGACAGAGTATAATTCACCCCTCCACTTT
TRBJ2-1 TRBV9 NA NA CASSVQGGEQFF TGTGCCAGCAGCGTACAGGGTGGGGAGCAGTTCTTC
TRBJ2-2 TRBV6-1 once NA CASSEGASQYTGELFF TGTGCCAGCAGTGAGGGGGCCTCCCAGTACACCGGGGAGCTGTTTTTT
TRBJ1-5 TRBV28 NA TRBD1 CASSFSGGGNQPQHF TGTGCCAGCAGTTTCTCAGGGGGCGGCAATCAGCCCCAGCATTTT
TRBJ2-2 TRBV6-5 NA NA CASRNTGTTGELFF TGTGCCAGCAGGAACACAGGGACCACCGGGGAGCTGTTTTTT
TRBJ2-7 TRBV9 NA NA CASSPQGRHEQYF TGTGCCAGCAGCCCACAGGGGAGGCACGAGCAGTACTTC
TRBJ1-5 TRBV5-1 NA TRBD1 CASSLADRGSQPQHF TGCGCCAGCAGCTTGGCGGACAGGGGTTCACAGCCCCAGCATTTT
TRBJ2-1 TRBV6-5 NA TRBD2 CASTYSGGVSEQFF TGTGCCAGCACTTACTCGGGGGGGGTCAGCGAGCAGTTCTTC
TRBJ2-2 TRBV5-4 few NA CASSLAGRRGTGELFF TGTGCCAGCAGCTTGGCCGGCAGACGGGGCACCGGGGAGCTGTTTTTT
TRBJ1-2 TRBV11-1 NA TRBD1 CASSLGQGLVGYTF TGTGCCAGCAGCCTTGGACAGGGATTGGTGGGCTACACCTTC
TRBJ2-3 TRBV6-1 NA NA CASSEAPGGGRDTQYF TGTGCCAGCAGTGAAGCGCCAGGTGGAGGGAGAGATACGCAGTATTTT
TRBJ2-1 TRBV4-1 NA TRBD2 CASSHPSGGAYNEQFF TGCGCCAGCAGCCATCCCAGCGGGGGGGCCTACAATGAGCAGTTCTTC
TRBJ2-3 TRBV6-1 NA TRBD2 CASSDREGTDTQYF TGTGCCAGCAGTGACAGGGAGGGGACAGATACGCAGTATTTT
TRBJ2-2 TRBV19 NA TRBD1 CASIQGAYTGELFF TGTGCCAGTATTCAGGGGGCGTACACCGGGGAGCTGTTTTTT
TRBJ2-1 TRBV5-1 NA TRBD2 CASSLEPSGRGNEQFF TGCGCCAGCAGCTTGGAGCCTAGCGGGAGAGGGAATGAGCAGTTCTTC
TRBJ2-3 TRBV28 NA TRBD2 CASELAGEGTDTQYF TGTGCCAGCGAATTAGCGGGAGAGGGCACAGATACGCAGTATTTT
TRBJ1-2 TRBV5-5 NA NA CASSLAGGITPGIYGYTF TGTGCCAGCAGCTTGGCGGGGGGCATTACCCCCGGAATATATGGCTACACCTTC
TRBJ2-5 TRBV5-1 NA TRBD2 CASSGLAMKQETQYF TGCGCCAGCAGCGGACTAGCTATGAAACAAGAGACCCAGTACTTC
TRBJ2-7 TRBV11-3 NA TRBD2 CASSLGASGSYEQYF TGTGCCAGCAGCTTAGGGGCTAGCGGGAGCTACGAGCAGTACTTC
TRBJ2-5 TRBV6-4 few TRBD2 CASSALAGDQETQYF TGTGCCAGCAGTGCACTAGCGGGGGACCAAGAGACCCAGTACTTC
TRBJ2-7 TRBV7-3 NA TRBD1 CASSLGQGANEQYF TGTGCCAGCAGCTTAGGGCAGGGGGCAAACGAGCAGTACTTC
TRBJ2-2 TRBV7-3 NA NA CASSFPSGELFF TGTGCCAGCAGCTTTCCGTCGGGGGAGCTGTTTTTT
TRBJ2-7 TRBV6-2/TRBV6-3 NA TRBD2 CASSPHPGTSDNSYEQYF TGTGCCAGCAGCCCTCACCCCGGGACTAGCGACAACTCCTACGAGCAGTACTTC
TRBJ1-1 TRBV9 once TRBD1 CASSAGQREAEAFF TGTGCCAGCAGCGCGGGACAGCGCGAGGCTGAAGCTTTCTTT
TRBJ1-3 TRBV7-9 NA NA CASRPQGESGNTIYF TGTGCCAGCAGACCACAAGGGGAATCTGGAAACACCATATATTTT
TRBJ2-3 TRBV28 NA NA CASSLNGDTQYF TGTGCCAGCAGTTTAAACGGGGATACGCAGTATTTT
TRBJ1-5 TRBV24-1 NA TRBD1 CATSASGTGGKQPQHF TGTGCCACCAGTGCGTCCGGGACAGGGGGCAAACAGCCCCAGCATTTT
TRBJ2-1 TRBV6-5 NA NA CASSYIQGSYNEQFF TGTGCCAGCAGTTACATACAGGGTTCCTACAATGAGCAGTTCTTC
TRBJ2-1 TRBV5-1 NA TRBD2 CASIRSGRGDEQFF TGCGCCAGCATAAGAAGCGGGAGAGGGGATGAGCAGTTCTTC
TRBJ2-2 TRBV19 NA NA CASSTEGGELFF TGTGCCAGTAGTACTGAGGGCGGGGAGCTGTTTTTT
TRBJ2-7 TRBV29-1 NA TRBD2 CSAGGGRGYEQYF TGCAGCGCTGGGGGGGGTAGAGGGTACGAGCAGTACTTC
TRBJ1-4 TRBV19 NA NA CASSIRQRNEKLFF TGTGCCAGTAGTATAAGGCAGCGTAATGAAAAACTGTTTTTT
TRBJ1-5 TRBV12-3/TRBV12-4 few NA CASSPAIQPQHF TGTGCCAGCAGCCCCGCTATTCAGCCCCAGCATTTT
TRBJ2-7 TRBV29-1 NA NA CSAYSSYEQYF TGCAGCGCCTACAGCTCCTACGAGCAGTACTTC
TRBJ1-1 TRBV9 once NA CASSDQGLGTEAFF TGTGCCAGCAGCGATCAGGGCCTGGGAACTGAAGCTTTCTTT
TRBJ1-1 TRBV28 NA NA CASSFPGGSNEAFF TGTGCCAGCAGTTTTCCCGGGGGGAGCAATGAAGCTTTCTTT
TRBJ1-1 TRBV19 NA NA CASSIDRQSSEAFF TGTGCCAGTAGTATAGATCGACAATCGTCTGAAGCTTTCTTT
TRBJ2-2 TRBV27 NA NA CASSLSRGRANTGELFF TGTGCCAGCAGCCTCTCCAGGGGACGAGCGAACACCGGGGAGCTGTTTTTT
TRBJ2-1 TRBV5-1 NA TRBD1 CASSLRDRSLRNEQFF TGCGCCAGCAGCTTGCGGGACAGGTCTTTGAGGAATGAGCAGTTCTTC